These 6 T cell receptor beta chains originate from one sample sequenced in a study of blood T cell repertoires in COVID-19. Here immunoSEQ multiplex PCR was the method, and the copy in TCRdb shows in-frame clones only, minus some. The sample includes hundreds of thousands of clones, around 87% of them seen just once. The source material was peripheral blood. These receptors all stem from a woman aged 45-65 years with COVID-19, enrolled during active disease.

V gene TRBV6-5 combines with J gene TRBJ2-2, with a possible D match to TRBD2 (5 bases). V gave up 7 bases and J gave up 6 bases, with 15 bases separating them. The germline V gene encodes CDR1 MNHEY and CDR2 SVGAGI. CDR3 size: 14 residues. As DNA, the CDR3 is TGTGCCAGCACACTCCGGGGTAGACCCGGGGAGCTGTTTTTT. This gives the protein CASTLRGRPGELFF.

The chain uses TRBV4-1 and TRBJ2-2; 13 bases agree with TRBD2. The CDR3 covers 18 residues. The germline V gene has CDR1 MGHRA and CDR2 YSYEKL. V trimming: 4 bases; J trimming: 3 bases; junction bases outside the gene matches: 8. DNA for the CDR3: TGCGCCAGCAGCCGAAAACTAGCGGGAGGGCCTGACACCGGGGAGCTGTTTTTT. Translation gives CASSRKLAGGPDTGELFF.

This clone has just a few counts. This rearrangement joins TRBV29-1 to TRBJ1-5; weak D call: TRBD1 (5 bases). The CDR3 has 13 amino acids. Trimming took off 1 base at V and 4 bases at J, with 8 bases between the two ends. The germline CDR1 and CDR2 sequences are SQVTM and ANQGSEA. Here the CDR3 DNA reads TGCAGCGTTGAAGTCCCAGGGAATCAGCCCCAGCATTTT. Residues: CSVEVPGNQPQHF.

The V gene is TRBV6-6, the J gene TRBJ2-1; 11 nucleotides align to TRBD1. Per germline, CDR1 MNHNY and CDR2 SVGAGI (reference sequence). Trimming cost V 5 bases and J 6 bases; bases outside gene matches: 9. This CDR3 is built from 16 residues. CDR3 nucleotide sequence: TGTGCCAGCAGTCCCGGGACAGGGGGTTCAGGCAATGAGCAGTTCTTC. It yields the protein CASSPGTGGSGNEQFF.

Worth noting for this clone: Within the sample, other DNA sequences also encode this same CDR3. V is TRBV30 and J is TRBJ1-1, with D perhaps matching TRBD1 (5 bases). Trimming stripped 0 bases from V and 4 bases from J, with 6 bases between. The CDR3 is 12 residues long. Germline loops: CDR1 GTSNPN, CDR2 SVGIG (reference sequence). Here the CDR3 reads CAWSVRGTEAFF. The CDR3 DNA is TGTGCCTGGAGTGTAAGGGGCACTGAAGCTTTCTTT. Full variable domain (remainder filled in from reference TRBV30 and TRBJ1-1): SQTIHQWPATLVQPVGSPLSLECTVEGTSNPNLYWYRQAAGRGLQLLFYSVGIGQISSEVPQNLSASRPQDRQFILSSKKLLLSDSGFYLCAWSVRGTEAFFGQGTRLTVV.

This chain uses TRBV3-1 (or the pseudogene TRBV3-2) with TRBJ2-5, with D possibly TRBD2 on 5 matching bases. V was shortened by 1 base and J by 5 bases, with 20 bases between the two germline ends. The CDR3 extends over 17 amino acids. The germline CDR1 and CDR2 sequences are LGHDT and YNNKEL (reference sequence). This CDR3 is CASSQAVSGSGPETQYF. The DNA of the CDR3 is TGTGCCAGCAGCCAAGCTGTAAGTGGGAGTGGGCCGGAGACCCAGTACTTC.